A selection of T cell receptor beta chains follows, all from one sample in a study of cytomegalovirus exposure and HLA in healthy donors. Assay: immunoSEQ multiplex PCR; the TCRdb copy retains only in-frame clones and omits some. The table lists around 180,000 clones, 85% to 90% of them singletons. The sequenced sample was PBMCs. The receptor set was obtained from a woman aged 18-30 years in good health and CMV-seronegative. Both conserved end residues are part of each CDR3. A D gene is named only where the DNA matches it firmly. Expanded clones are given a class, and other clones once, few, many or no size at all.

>NA|TRBV28|TRBJ1-1|NA
TGTGCCAGCAGCCCTGACAGCTGTGAAGCTTTCTTT
CASSPDSCEAFF
>NA|TRBV30|TRBJ1-5|NA
TGTGCCTGGAGCCATAACAGGGATCAGCCCCAGCATTTT
CAWSHNRDQPQHF
>once|TRBV9|TRBJ2-5|TRBD2
TGTGCCAGCAGCGTATCTCTCGGGAGGGGGCAAGAGACCCAGTACTTC
CASSVSLGRGQETQYF
>NA|TRBV6-5|TRBJ1-1|TRBD1
TGTGCCAGCAGTTACAGACAGGGTGCCACTGAAGCTTTCTTT
CASSYRQGATEAFF
>NA|TRBV11-2|TRBJ2-7|NA
TGTGCCAGCAGCTTAGGGACATACTCCTACGAGCAGTACTTC
CASSLGTYSYEQYF
>NA|TRBV18|TRBJ2-4|TRBD1
TGTGCCAGCTCACCCGGACAGGCCCCCTTGACCAAAAACATTCAGTACTTC
CASSPGQAPLTKNIQYF
>NA|TRBV5-1|TRBJ1-2|NA
TGCGCCAGCAGCTTGGAGGGGCGGAAAGGAGATGGCTACACCTTC
CASSLEGRKGDGYTF
>NA|TRBV6-5|TRBJ1-5|NA
TGTGCCGCCTCTGGGGCAGGCCTAAATCAGCCCCAGCATTTT
CAASGAGLNQPQHF
>NA|TRBV19|TRBJ2-2|NA
TGTGCCAGTAGTATCTTAGGGGCAGACACCGGGGAGCTGTTTTTT
CASSILGADTGELFF
>NA|TRBV5-1|TRBJ1-1|TRBD1
TGCGCCAGCAGCTTAGGGGCAGGGGGTCTTGGCACTGAAGCTTTCTTT
CASSLGAGGLGTEAFF
>NA|TRBV7-7|TRBJ1-2|TRBD1
TGTGCTAGCAGCTTCGGGACAGGGGATGGCTACACCTTC
CASSFGTGDGYTF
>NA|TRBV11-2|TRBJ2-7|TRBD2
TGTGCCAGCAGCTTAGATATAGGACTAGCGGGAGAGCAGTACTTC
CASSLDIGLAGEQYF